These 14 T cell receptor beta chains came from one sample sequenced in a study of post-analysis software for immune sequencing data. Findings and caveats of the study: A few TRBV segments occurring more often in patients than controls included TRBV5-6, TRBV5-1 and TRBV20-1.

The antigens of these receptors remain unknown. Unique-molecular-identifier-tagged TCR beta cDNA libraries were used. From the PCR reads, TCRdb called clonotypes with MiXCR, one entry per CDR3 protein. Among about 820,000 distinct CDR3 sequences listed, approximately 57% were seen once. Sequenced: blood. Receptor source: a girl aged 5-17 years with multiple sclerosis.

The chain employs TRBV6-1 and TRBJ1-2, with 10 bases fitting TRBD1. V shed 5 bases and J 2 bases; nucleotides not matched to a gene: 11. There are 17 residues in the CDR3. Germline values: CDR1 MNHNS, CDR2 SASEGT. In DNA form, the CDR3 reads TGTGCCAGCAGTCGATGGACAGGGGGGGGCTTGAACTATGGCTACACCTTC. Amino acid sequence: CASSRWTGGGLNYGYTF.

The chain uses TRBV27 and TRBJ2-7; the D gene could be TRBD1 or TRBD2 (5 bases each). The V end lost 5 bases, the J end lost 0 bases, and 11 bases lay between the germline ends. The CDR3 loop spans 14 amino acids. Germline loops: CDR1 MNHEY, CDR2 SMNVEV (reference sequence). The CDR3 sequence: CASSPRDPSYEQYF. As DNA, the CDR3 is TGTGCCAGCAGTCCTCGGGACCCCTCCTACGAGCAGTACTTC.

The V gene is TRBV3-1, the J gene TRBJ2-3; D possibly corresponds to TRBD2 (5 bases). The CDR3 length is 12 residues. Trimming stripped 0 bases from V and 11 bases from J, with 9 bases between. Per the germline V gene, CDR1 is LGHDT and CDR2 is YNNKEL (reference sequence). CDR3 loop: CASSQDRSGQYF. CDR3 coding DNA: TGTGCCAGCAGCCAAGATAGAAGCGGGCAGTATTTT.

The chain has TRBV29-1 and TRBJ2-7; 15 nucleotides line up with TRBD2. The CDR3 loop spans 18 amino acids. CDR1 SQVTM and CDR2 ANQGSEA come from the germline V gene. The V and J ends lost 4 bases and 6 bases, in that order; junction bases with no gene match: 16. The CDR3 nucleotides are TGCAGCGTTGCCTTTCGGACTAGCGGGAGGGCCCGCGGTCGCGAGCAGTACTTC. It specifies CSVAFRTSGRARGREQYF.

This chain connects TRBV30 to TRBJ2-7; D perhaps matches TRBD1 (6 bases). V was trimmed by 0 bases and J by 4 bases, leaving 19 bases between them. This CDR3 is built from 16 residues. Germline V gene lookup returns CDR1 GTSNPN and CDR2 SVGIG (reference sequence). CDR3 amino acids: CAWSVPDDRYNYEQYF. CDR3 nucleotide sequence: TGTGCCTGGAGTGTACCTGATGACAGGTATAATTACGAGCAGTACTTC. Using reference TRBV30 and TRBJ2-7 for the parts outside the CDR3, the full variable domain is SQTIHQWPATLVQPVGSPLSLECTVEGTSNPNLYWYRQAAGRGLQLLFYSVGIGQISSEVPQNLSASRPQDRQFILSSKKLLLSDSGFYLCAWSVPDDRYNYEQYFGPGTRLTVT.

J is TRBJ2-3 and V is TRBV7-3, with 10 positions matching TRBD1. Trimming at V came to 5 bases and at J to 6 bases, leaving 17 bases not matched to a gene. The CDR3 runs to 18 residues. Per germline, CDR1 SGHTA and CDR2 FQGTGA. In DNA form, the CDR3 reads TGTGCCAGCAGCCCGGACTTTCCCCGGGGACAGGGGCTGGATACGCAGTATTTT. Its protein product is CASSPDFPRGQGLDTQYF.

This sequence joins TRBV12-3 or TRBV12-4 and TRBJ1-2; D is undetermined. V lost 4 bases, J lost 2 bases, and 14 bases lay in between. There are 15 residues in the CDR3. The CDR3 DNA sequence: TGTGCCAGCAGTTCTCGGGGTCAGGTAAACTATGGCTACACCTTC. Protein product: CASSSRGQVNYGYTF.

This clonotype has only one observation. The gene calls are TRBV6-5 and TRBJ2-7; TRBD2 aligns across 10 bases. Trimming cost V 2 bases and J 5 bases; bases outside gene matches: 6. The CDR3 covers 15 residues. The germline gives CDR1 MNHEY, CDR2 SVGAGI. The chain's CDR3 is CASSYGPSGRDEQYF. The CDR3 DNA reads as TGTGCCAGCAGTTACGGGCCCAGCGGGAGGGACGAGCAGTACTTC.

This clonotype turned up a few times. This chain joins TRBV2 and TRBJ2-5, with a weak D call TRBD2 (6 bases). This CDR3 comprises 15 residues. Germline V lookup: CDR1 SNHLY, CDR2 FYNNEI. V was shortened by 6 bases and J by 0 bases, with 14 bases between the two germline ends. CDR3 amino acids: CASRAGLSYQETQYF. The CDR3 bases are TGTGCCAGCAGAGCGGGCCTTTCGTACCAAGAGACCCAGTACTTC.

This chain uses TRBV27 with TRBJ1-5, with a tentative D call TRBD1 (6 bases). The CDR3 extends over 15 amino acids. Trimming removed 5 bases at V and 0 bases at J, with 11 bases between. The germline V gene has CDR1 MNHEY and CDR2 SMNVEV (reference sequence). The CDR3 DNA reads as TGTGCCAGCAGTCAGGGGTTTACTAGCAATCAGCCCCAGCATTTT. Its translation: CASSQGFTSNQPQHF.

V gene TRBV7-2 combines with J gene TRBJ2-1; D remains unclear. This CDR3 contains 13 residues. CDR1 and CDR2 from the germline V gene are SGHTA and FQGNSA. V lost 5 bases, J lost 2 bases, and 7 bases lay in between. DNA for the CDR3: TGTGCCAGCAGCCCATTCGCCTACAATGAGCAGTTCTTC. The encoded protein is CASSPFAYNEQFF.

The chain uses TRBV10-3 and TRBJ2-7, with D unresolved. Germline V gene lookup returns CDR1 ENHRY and CDR2 SYGVKD. This CDR3 is 12 amino acids long. Trimming stripped 0 bases from V and 5 bases from J, with 5 bases between. CDR3 protein: CAISESGNEQYF. The CDR3 DNA sequence: TGTGCCATCAGTGAGTCGGGGAACGAGCAGTACTTC.

The CDR3 is CASSATSGTTGEQFF. The CDR3 nucleotides are TGTGCCAGCAGCGCTACTAGCGGGACAACGGGTGAGCAGTTCTTC. The rearrangement uses TRBV9 and TRBJ2-1; the match to TRBD2 covers 10 bases. The J segment lost 9 bases and the V segment lost 3 bases, leaving 9 bases of the junction unmatched. The germline gives CDR1 SGDLS, CDR2 YYNGEE. The CDR3 runs 15 residues.

This chain connects TRBV12-3 or TRBV12-4 to TRBJ1-1; the D gene is possibly TRBD1 (5 bases). The CDR3 covers 14 residues. The V and J ends lost 4 bases and 8 bases respectively, with 17 bases between them. The CDR3 DNA reads TGTGCCAGCAGTTCCGGGACCCGCATTGAGGAAGCTTTCTTT. It codes for CASSSGTRIEEAFF.